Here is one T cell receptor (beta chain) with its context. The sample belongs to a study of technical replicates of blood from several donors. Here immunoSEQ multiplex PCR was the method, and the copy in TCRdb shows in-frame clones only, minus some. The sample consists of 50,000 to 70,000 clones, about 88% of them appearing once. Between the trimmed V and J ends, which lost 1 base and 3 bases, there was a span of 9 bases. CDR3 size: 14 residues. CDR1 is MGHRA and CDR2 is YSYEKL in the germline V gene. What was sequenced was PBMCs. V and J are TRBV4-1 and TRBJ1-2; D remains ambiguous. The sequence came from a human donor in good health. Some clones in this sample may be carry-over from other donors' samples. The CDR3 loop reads CASSQVFGDYGYTF. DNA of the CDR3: TGCGCCAGCAGCCAAGTATTCGGGGACTATGGCTACACCTTC.